The 8 T cell receptor beta chains listed next were all sequenced from one sample in a study of spatial heterogeneity in lung cancer. Time point indicated: sample taken at primary tumor resection. The authors sequenced whole RNA from tumor, nontumor lung or frozen PBMC without sorting. From the 5' RACE reads, TCRdb called clonotypes with MiXCR, one entry per CDR3 protein. This table holds thousands of distinct CDR3 sequences, over 20% found once. This specimen was normal lung tissue next to the tumor, taken at surgery. Every receptor here comes from a female donor with early-stage non-small cell lung cancer.

Concerning this clonotype: Found in a library prepared for alpha chains, this beta chain is an off-target read, and its abundance has little meaning. The chain combines TRBV5-1 with TRBJ1-2, with D possibly being TRBD1 (5 bases). Per the germline V gene, CDR1 is SGHRS and CDR2 is YFSETQ. This CDR3 region has 12 residues. V lost 3 bases and J 2 bases, leaving 5 bases between the germline ends. The CDR3 region has the DNA TGCGCCAGCAGCTGGGGGAACTATGGCTACACCTTC. As protein: CASSWGNYGYTF. Variable domain in full (rest from reference TRBV5-1 and TRBJ1-2): KAGVTQTPRYLIKTRGQQVTLSCSPISGHRSVSWYQQTPGQGLQFLFEYFSETQRNKGNFPGRFSGRQFSNSRSEMNVSTLELGDSALYLCASSWGNYGYTFGSGTRLTVV.

This clonotype is medium-sized (0.01 to 0.1%). This beta chain came through as a stray read in a library set up for alpha chains, and its size says little. V gene TRBV21-1 combines with J gene TRBJ2-3; the table's D gene call, TRBD2, was not cross checked with the DNA. TRBV21-1 is listed as a pseudogene. This CDR3 has 19 amino acids. The CDR3 region is CASSIRGTSGRAGTDTQYF. In nucleotides, the CDR3 is TGTGCCAGCAGCATAAGAGGGACTAGCGGGAGGGCCGGTACAGATACGCAGTATTTT.

By sample share, this clonotype is medium-sized. The library was designed around alpha chains, so this beta chain is a stray read whose abundance carries little weight. This chain joins TRBV29-1 and TRBJ2-3, with 7 bases that match TRBD2. CDR1 and CDR2 from the germline V gene are SQVTM and ANQGSEA. The ends lost 7 bases at V and 3 bases at J; junction bases unmatched: 4. The CDR3 consists of 12 residues. CDR3 in DNA: TGCAGCGAAGGGGAGGGTACAGATACGCAGTATTTT. Residues: CSEGEGTDTQYF.

This clonotype counts as medium-sized. Little can be read into the size of this beta chain, an off-target read in a library designed for alpha chains. The V gene is TRBV29-1, the J gene TRBJ2-3, with 8 nucleotides matching TRBD2. CDR3 length: 14 residues. J gave up 4 bases and V 7 bases, and 10 bases lay outside the gene matches. Germline loops: CDR1 SQVTM, CDR2 ANQGSEA. Here the CDR3 reads CSAQGSGVADTQYF. The CDR3 region has the DNA TGCAGCGCCCAGGGTAGCGGGGTAGCAGATACGCAGTATTTT.

This clonotype was seen many times. For a library built for alpha chains, this beta chain is a stray read; little rests on its size. This chain uses TRBV7-2 with TRBJ2-7; no clear D. This CDR3 contains 15 residues. Trimming took 4 bases from V and 0 from J, leaving 13 bases between them. Germline V gene data show CDR1 as SGHTA and CDR2 as FQGNSA. The CDR3 DNA follows: TGTGCCAGCAGCTCCTCCCCGACACGCTCCTACGAGCAGTACTTC. Its protein is CASSSSPTRSYEQYF.

This clonotype is judged medium-sized (0.01 to 0.1%). As an off-target read in a library built for alpha chains, this beta chain has a frequency of little significance. The chain carries TRBV11-2 and TRBJ2-6; the D call may be TRBD1 or TRBD2 (6 bases each). CDR3 length: 13 amino acids. Germline V lookup: CDR1 SGHAT, CDR2 FQNNGV. The V and J ends lost 11 bases and 13 bases respectively, with 21 bases between them. CDR3 residues: CAWPGGVRGVLTF. The CDR3 bases are TGTGCCTGGCCCGGGGGCGTGCGTGGGGTCCTGACTTTC.

This clonotype has a single count. Since the library was made to target alpha chains, this beta chain is a stray read and its abundance is not meaningful. This sequence joins TRBV6-5 and TRBJ2-1; TRBD2 might be the D (5 bases). The germline V gene has CDR1 MNHEY and CDR2 SVGAGI. Trimming removed 5 bases from V and 7 bases from J, with 6 bases in between. There are 11 residues in the CDR3. CDR3 coding DNA: TGTGCCAGCAGTAGAGGGAATGAGCAGTTCTTC. This gives the protein CASSRGNEQFF.

This clonotype was counted many times. The library was prepared for alpha chains; this beta chain is a stray read, so its frequency means little. The rearrangement joins TRBV28 to TRBJ2-1; D call uncertain. Germline V lookup: CDR1 MDHEN, CDR2 SYDVKM. This CDR3 comprises 14 residues. Deletions cut 7 bases from V and 4 bases from J, with 14 bases between. This CDR3 reads CASKLSDSYNEQFF. The DNA for the CDR3 is TGTGCCAGCAAATTATCGGATTCTTACAATGAGCAGTTCTTC.